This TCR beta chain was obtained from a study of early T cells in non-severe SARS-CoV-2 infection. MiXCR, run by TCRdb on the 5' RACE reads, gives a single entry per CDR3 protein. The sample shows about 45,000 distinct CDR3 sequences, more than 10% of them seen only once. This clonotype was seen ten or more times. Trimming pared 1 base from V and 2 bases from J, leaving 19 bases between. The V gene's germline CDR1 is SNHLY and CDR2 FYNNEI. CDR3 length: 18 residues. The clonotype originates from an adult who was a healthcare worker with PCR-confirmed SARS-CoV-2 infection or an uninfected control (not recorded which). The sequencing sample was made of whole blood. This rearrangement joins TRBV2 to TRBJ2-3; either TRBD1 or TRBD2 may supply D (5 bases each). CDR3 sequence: CASSEVGARGRSTDTQYF. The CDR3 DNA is TGTGCCAGCAGTGAAGTGGGTGCCCGGGGCAGATCCACAGATACGCAGTATTTT.